These 23 T cell receptor beta chains were all obtained from the same sample, sequenced in a study of early T cells in non-severe SARS-CoV-2 infection. One entry per CDR3 protein, called by TCRdb with MiXCR from the 5' RACE reads. The data hold 68,000 or so distinct CDR3 sequences, with 12% observed a single time. Sequenced material: whole blood. These receptors all come from an adult who was a healthcare worker with PCR-confirmed SARS-CoV-2 infection or an uninfected control (not recorded which).

This chain joins TRBV6-5 and TRBJ1-1, with no clear D. V lost 0 bases to trimming and J lost 10 bases, with 9 bases between them. CDR3 length: 12 residues. In germline, CDR1 is MNHEY, CDR2 SVGAGI. CDR3 amino acids: CASSYSGQTAFF. The CDR3 bases are TGTGCCAGCAGTTACTCAGGGCAGACAGCTTTCTTT.

As regards this clonotype: This likely came from a read error, as a far larger clone is one base away. The rearrangement joins TRBV12-3 or TRBV12-4 to TRBJ1-1; unclear D gene. The CDR3 has 11 residues. Trimming left V 3 bases short and J 4 bases short, with 3 bases between. The CDR3 DNA is TGTGCCAGCAGTTTTGGCACTGAAGCTTTCTTT. This sequence encodes CASSFGTEAFF.

The table lists this clonotype with a few counts. The V and J genes are TRBV12-3 or TRBV12-4 and TRBJ1-1; the D gene is possibly TRBD1 (5 bases). The CDR3 runs 14 residues. V was shortened by 5 bases and J by 1 base, with 11 bases between the two germline ends. CDR3 loop: CASSGDGQNTEAFF. CDR3 nucleotides: TGTGCCAGCAGTGGCGACGGACAGAACACTGAAGCTTTCTTT.

The chain links TRBV11-2 to TRBJ1-6; the D gene is possibly TRBD1 (5 bases). The V gene's germline CDR1 is SGHAT and CDR2 FQNNGV. The CDR3 consists of 14 residues. V lost 5 bases and J lost 7, with 12 bases in between. CDR3 in DNA: TGTGCCAGCAGCCAGACAGACTCCAATTCACCCCTCCACTTT. This gives the protein CASSQTDSNSPLHF.

This chain connects TRBV5-1 to TRBJ2-5, with D perhaps TRBD2 (6 bases). CDR3 size: 15 residues. Looked up from germline, CDR1 is SGHRS and CDR2 is YFSETQ. The V gene lost 2 bases and the J gene lost 5 bases, with 16 bases spanning the gap. In DNA, the CDR3 is TGCGCCAGCAGCTTTACGGGAGCAGGAGGCGAGACCCAGTACTTC. Protein: CASSFTGAGGETQYF.

This clonotype was counted a few times. The chain has TRBV3-1 and TRBJ2-5; 12 nucleotides align to TRBD2. The V gene's germline CDR1 is LGHDT and CDR2 YNNKEL (reference sequence). Germline trimming cut 3 bases from V and 4 bases from J; bases unmatched to any gene: 15. CDR3 size: 19 residues. CDR3 sequence (DNA): TGTGCCAGCAGCCAGGAGGGGCTAGCGGGGGGGCCTGTTCGAGAGACCCAGTACTTC. Protein product: CASSQEGLAGGPVRETQYF.

The chain employs TRBV30 and TRBJ1-6, with unresolved D. Between the trimmed V and J ends, which lost 4 bases and 14 bases, there was a span of 12 bases. Germline-derived CDR1 and CDR2 are GTSNPN and SVGIG (reference sequence). The CDR3 has 11 residues. CDR3 DNA sequence: TGTGCCTGGACCGGAGGACCCTCCCTCCACTTT. Its protein product is CAWTGGPSLHF.

The table lists this clonotype with many counts. The chain uses TRBV12-3 or TRBV12-4 and TRBJ2-7; 8 bases map to TRBD1. The CDR3 is 15 amino acids. V gave up 5 bases and J gave up 2 bases; unmatched junction bases: 8. The CDR3 region is CASSPYAGGPYEQYF. The CDR3 DNA reads TGTGCCAGCAGTCCCTACGCAGGGGGCCCCTACGAGCAGTACTTC.

There are many counts of this clonotype. The J gene is TRBJ1-6, the V gene TRBV7-2; D not certain. CDR1 and CDR2 (germline): SGHTA, FQGNSA. V was cut by 7 bases and J by 11 bases, with 12 bases left in between. The CDR3 sequence is 12 residues long. CDR3 protein: CASNSVGTPLHF. The CDR3 bases are TGTGCCAGCAACTCAGTAGGCACACCCCTCCACTTT.

Only a few counts were recorded for this clonotype. The V gene is TRBV29-1, the J gene TRBJ2-1; 8 nucleotides line up with TRBD2. This CDR3 comprises 16 residues. V shed 0 bases, J shed 3 bases, and the junction held 7 bases outside the gene matches. In germline, CDR1 is SQVTM, CDR2 ANQGSEA. The CDR3, as DNA: TGCAGCGTTGAAGAAGGTCGCGGGGGGCGCTACAATGAGCAGTTCTTC. This sequence encodes CSVEEGRGGRYNEQFF.

Ten or more counts support this clonotype. The CDR3 coding sequence is TGTGCCAGCAGATCGAGGCTATTTGATCAGCCCCAGCATTTT. Encoded protein: CASRSRLFDQPQHF. The chain recombines TRBV6-2 or TRBV6-3 with TRBJ1-5; no clear D gene. The CDR3 loop spans 14 amino acids. The ends were cut back, 6 bases at V and 5 bases at J, with 14 bases in the middle. Germline V gives CDR1 MNHEY, CDR2 SVGEGT.

CDR3 sequence reads: CASSRPSGDEQFF. CDR3 nucleotides: TGTGCCAGCAGCCGCCCTTCAGGGGATGAGCAGTTCTTC. The chain carries TRBV4-2 and TRBJ2-1, with a tentative D call TRBD1 (6 bases). V lost 4 bases, J lost 8 bases, and 12 bases lay in between. The CDR3 contains 13 residues. CDR1 LGHNA and CDR2 YNFKEQ come from the germline V gene.

The chain is built from TRBV10-2 and TRBJ2-1; D call uncertain. CDR3 length equals 12 residues. Trimming cost V 7 bases and J 4 bases, with 8 bases left between them. The germline CDR1 and CDR2 sequences are WSHSY and SAAADI. CDR3 sequence reads: CASNDLYNEQFF. In DNA form, the CDR3 reads TGCGCCAGCAACGACCTATACAATGAGCAGTTCTTC.

This clonotype came up a few times. The chain uses TRBV7-2 and TRBJ2-7; D may be TRBD2 (5 bases). Deletions cut 5 bases from V and 5 bases from J, with 13 bases between. Germline CDR1 reads SGHTA; CDR2 reads FQGNSA. This CDR3 is built from 13 residues. CDR3: CASSVVGVHEQYF. In DNA form, the CDR3 reads TGTGCCAGCAGCGTAGTCGGGGTCCACGAGCAGTACTTC.

At least ten counts were recorded for this clonotype. The rearrangement joins TRBV10-3 to TRBJ1-1, with D uncertain. CDR3 length: 14 amino acids. Germline-derived CDR1 and CDR2 are ENHRY and SYGVKD. Trimming cost V 2 bases and J 1 base, with 8 bases left between them. In DNA form, the CDR3 reads TGTGCCATCAGTGAGGACGGTAAGAACACTGAAGCTTTCTTT. It specifies CAISEDGKNTEAFF.

The gene calls are TRBV16 and TRBJ1-1; D gene unclear. V dropped 3 bases and J dropped 4 bases, with 9 bases sitting between them. Germline loops: CDR1 KGHSY, CDR2 FQNENV. The CDR3 is 13 amino acids. The CDR3 region is CASSQGSTTEAFF. CDR3 bases: TGTGCCAGCAGCCAGGGGTCGACCACTGAAGCTTTCTTT.

The sample holds a few counts of this clonotype. The J gene is TRBJ1-1, the V gene TRBV20-1; no clear D. Between the trimmed V and J ends, which lost 0 bases and 2 bases, there was a span of 13 bases. The length of the CDR3 is 15 residues. Germline V lookup: CDR1 DFQATT, CDR2 SNEGSKA (reference sequence). CDR3 sequence reads: CSARDPAEDNTEAFF. The DNA of the CDR3 is TGCAGTGCTAGAGATCCTGCGGAGGACAACACTGAAGCTTTCTTT.

This clonotype came up many times. J is TRBJ2-5 and V is TRBV20-1; 10 bases are shared with TRBD2. Per germline, CDR1 DFQATT and CDR2 SNEGSKA (reference sequence). Trimming at V came to 2 bases and at J to 2 bases, leaving 8 bases not matched to a gene. The CDR3 is 16 amino acids. Here the CDR3 reads CSARRDLAGDQETQYF. The CDR3 DNA follows: TGCAGTGCTAGAAGGGACCTAGCGGGGGATCAAGAGACCCAGTACTTC.

This clonotype appeared many times. The chain carries TRBV20-1 and TRBJ1-2, with 7 nucleotides matching TRBD1. This CDR3 contains 12 residues. The V and J ends lost 5 bases and 1 base, in that order; junction bases with no gene match: 1. CDR1 and CDR2 (germline): DFQATT, SNEGSKA (reference sequence). Written as DNA, the CDR3 is TGCAGTGCTGACAGGGATAACTATGGCTACACCTTC. This gives the protein CSADRDNYGYTF.

The V call is TRBV20-1, the J call TRBJ2-1; D might be TRBD2 (7 bases). Trimming pared 6 bases from V and 4 bases from J, leaving 22 bases between. CDR1 and CDR2 (germline): DFQATT, SNEGSKA (reference sequence). The CDR3 extends over 16 amino acids. The chain's CDR3 is CSATPLGGGDYNEQFF. The CDR3 bases are TGCAGTGCAACCCCGCTAGGGGGGGGAGATTACAATGAGCAGTTCTTC.

This clonotype has a handful of counts. J is TRBJ2-3 and V is TRBV21-1; TRBD1 is the table's D call and was not checked against the DNA. TRBV21-1 is termed a pseudogene. The CDR3 has 14 amino acids. In DNA, the CDR3 is TGTGCCACCTTCCGGGACCCTCATACAGATACGCAGTATTTT. Translation: CATFRDPHTDTQYF.

In its sample, this clonotype was seen a few times. The chain uses TRBV6-1 and TRBJ2-5, with D possibly being TRBD1 or TRBD2 (5 bases each). The CDR3 consists of 14 residues. V dropped 6 bases and J dropped 6 bases, with 17 bases sitting between them. The germline V gene has CDR1 MNHNS and CDR2 SASEGT. CDR3 sequence (DNA): TGTGCCAGCAGAGCTCCGGGTGGGGGTCAGACCCAGTACTTC. Residues: CASRAPGGGQTQYF.

The V gene is TRBV20-1, the J gene TRBJ1-5, with no clear D. Germline V lookup: CDR1 DFQATT, CDR2 SNEGSKA (reference sequence). Trimming cost V 0 bases and J 3 bases, with 12 bases left between them. The CDR3 runs to 15 residues. The CDR3 DNA is TGCAGTGCTAGAGATTCCGGGCTGCCCAATCAGCCCCAGCATTTT. Protein product: CSARDSGLPNQPQHF.